These 17 T cell receptor beta chains came from one sample sequenced in a study of T cells in localized non-small cell lung cancer. Using immunoSEQ multiplex PCR, the repertoire was profiled, and TCRdb retains in-frame clones only, with some absent. The sample shows 30,000 to 40,000 clones, 70% to 90% of them seen only once. The sequencing used peripheral blood, collected before any cancer treatment. The receptors were sampled from a man between 35 and 75 years old with stage I lung adenocarcinoma.

The chain couples TRBV5-4 to TRBJ2-7, with 9 bases identical to TRBD2. CDR3 length: 16 amino acids. In germline, CDR1 is SGHNT, CDR2 YYREEE (reference sequence). Unmatched junction bases numbered 9, after V lost 4 bases and J lost 1 base. The CDR3 here is CASSPDLAGASYEQYF. CDR3 in DNA: TGTGCCAGCAGCCCCGATTTAGCGGGAGCTTCCTACGAGCAGTACTTC.

This clone was observed a single time. The chain employs TRBV19 and TRBJ2-1; TRBD2 matches at 11 bases. This CDR3 has 16 residues. Germline V gene data show CDR1 as LNHDA and CDR2 as SQIVND (reference sequence). J was trimmed by 4 bases and V by 3 bases; bases with no gene match: 5. CDR3: CASSIRTSGFYNEQFF. The CDR3 coding sequence is TGTGCCAGTAGTATCCGGACTAGCGGGTTTTACAATGAGCAGTTCTTC.

The chain carries TRBV27 and TRBJ2-7; 13 nucleotides match TRBD2. V was clipped by 1 base and J by 7 bases; unmatched bases: 7. The CDR3 is 16 amino acids. CDR1 and CDR2 (germline): MNHEY, SMNVEV (reference sequence). The CDR3 is CASSLLLAGGPGEQYF. As DNA, the CDR3 is TGTGCCAGCAGTTTATTACTAGCGGGAGGGCCGGGAGAGCAGTACTTC.

CDR3 amino acids: CASSLSGFITEAFF. DNA of the CDR3: TGTGCCAGCAGTTTATCGGGATTTATCACTGAAGCTTTCTTT. The chain employs TRBV27 and TRBJ1-1; no reliable D call. V dropped 0 bases and J dropped 4 bases, with 9 bases sitting between them. The CDR3 length is 14 residues. Germline V lookup: CDR1 MNHEY, CDR2 SMNVEV (reference sequence).

This clone was seen a single time. The chain recombines TRBV28 with TRBJ2-7, with D possibly being TRBD2 (6 bases). Trimming cost V 5 bases and J 3 bases, with 14 bases left between them. The CDR3 covers 14 residues. CDR1 is MDHEN and CDR2 is SYDVKM in the germline V gene. The CDR3 sequence is CASSPTLGGYEQYF. DNA of the CDR3: TGTGCCAGCAGTCCAACCCTGGGGGGCTACGAGCAGTACTTC. Using reference TRBV28 and TRBJ2-7 for the parts outside the CDR3, the full variable domain is DVKVTQSSRYLVKRTGEKVFLECVQDMDHENMFWYRQDPGLGLRLIYFSYDVKMKEKGDIPEGYSVSREKKERFSLILESASTNQTSMYLCASSPTLGGYEQYFGPGTRLTVT.

The J gene is TRBJ1-5, the V gene TRBV11-2, with no clear D. Trimming took 1 base from V and 4 from J, leaving 5 bases between them. This CDR3 is 13 amino acids long. Germline CDR1 is SGHAT and CDR2 is FQNNGV. The CDR3 sequence is CASSLVSNQPQHF. DNA of the CDR3: TGTGCCAGCAGCTTAGTATCAAATCAGCCCCAGCATTTT. Full variable domain (rest looked up from reference TRBV11-2 and TRBJ1-5): EAGVAQSPRYKIIEKRQSVAFWCNPISGHATLYWYQQILGQGPKLLIQFQNNGVVDDSQLPKDRFSAERLKGVDSTLKIQPAKLEDSAVYLCASSLVSNQPQHFGDGTRLSIL.

The rearrangement links TRBV9 to TRBJ2-1, with 14 nucleotides matching TRBD2. Germline lookup yields CDR1 SGDLS and CDR2 YYNGEE. V gave up 3 bases and J gave up 9 bases; unmatched junction bases: 11. CDR3 size: 17 residues. The CDR3 region is CASSAREGTSGSAEQFF. CDR3 DNA sequence: TGTGCCAGCAGCGCCCGGGAGGGGACTAGCGGGAGCGCTGAGCAGTTCTTC.

V and J are TRBV7-6 and TRBJ2-1; the match to TRBD2 covers 9 bases. Trimming removed 4 bases from V and 1 base from J; junction bases left unmatched: 11. This CDR3 has 18 residues. Germline CDR1 is SGHVS and CDR2 is FNYEAQ. The CDR3 DNA reads TGTGCCAGCAGCTCGGGGGGGTCAGCGGGAGGATCCTACAATGAGCAGTTCTTC. Translating gives CASSSGGSAGGSYNEQFF. Complete variable domain (other parts from reference TRBV7-6 and TRBJ2-1): GAGVSQSPRYKVTKRGQDVALRCDPISGHVSLYWYRQALGQGPEFLTYFNYEAQQDKSGLPNDRFSAERPEGSISTLTIQRTEQRDSAMYRCASSSGGSAGGSYNEQFFGPGTRLTVL.

The chain couples TRBV5-1 to TRBJ2-1; D remains unclear. CDR3 size: 14 residues. In germline, CDR1 is SGHRS, CDR2 YFSETQ. V lost 0 bases and J lost 5, with 9 bases in between. The CDR3 DNA sequence: TGCGCCAGCAGCTTGGGAGCAGTTGACAATGAGCAGTTCTTC. This encodes CASSLGAVDNEQFF.

This chain joins TRBV19 and TRBJ1-3; D unresolved. CDR3 length: 14 amino acids. Trimming cost V 5 bases and J 7 bases, with 15 bases left between them. CDR1 and CDR2 (germline): LNHDA, SQIVND (reference sequence). The CDR3 DNA sequence: TGTGCCAGTAGTGGCCCGGAGGCACGGAACACCATATATTTT. As protein: CASSGPEARNTIYF.

The rearrangement uses TRBV7-2 and TRBJ2-4; D not certain. Germline loops: CDR1 SGHTA, CDR2 FQGNSA. V was pared by 2 bases and J by 0 bases, with 5 bases between. This CDR3 is 14 amino acids long. The CDR3, as DNA: TGTGCCAGCAGCTTATTTCCAGCCAAAAACATTCAGTACTTC. The encoded protein is CASSLFPAKNIQYF.

The chain is built from TRBV5-1 and TRBJ2-3, with TRBD1 matching 8 bases. The CDR3 has 15 residues. Looked up from germline, CDR1 is SGHRS and CDR2 is YFSETQ. Trimming cost V 0 bases and J 2 bases; bases outside gene matches: 2. DNA for the CDR3: TGCGCCAGCAGCTTGGGACAGGGGATCACAGATACGCAGTATTTT. Amino acid sequence: CASSLGQGITDTQYF.

V gene TRBV4-1 combines with J gene TRBJ1-5; D is undetermined. Germline CDR1 is MGHRA and CDR2 is YSYEKL. This CDR3 spans 13 amino acids. V gave up 2 bases and J gave up 4 bases, with 6 bases separating them. CDR3 residues: CASSQSGNQPQHF. CDR3 bases: TGCGCCAGCAGCCAAAGTGGTAATCAGCCCCAGCATTTT.

This clone was counted a single time. This chain links TRBV29-1 with TRBJ1-1; D is unclear. This CDR3 spans 13 amino acids. CDR1 is SQVTM and CDR2 is ANQGSEA in the germline V gene. Trimming left V 5 bases short and J 1 base short, with 11 bases between. The CDR3 DNA sequence: TGCAGCGTTTATGGTGTTCAGAACACTGAAGCTTTCTTT. Translated, it gives CSVYGVQNTEAFF.

This sequence joins TRBV7-2 and TRBJ2-3; D is unresolved. The CDR3 extends over 11 amino acids. CDR1 and CDR2 (germline): SGHTA, FQGNSA. The germline V and J ends were trimmed by 4 bases and 6 bases, with 5 bases remaining between them. CDR3: CASSWADTQYF. The CDR3 DNA is TGTGCCAGCAGCTGGGCGGATACGCAGTATTTT.

This chain connects TRBV5-1 to TRBJ2-2; a possible D gene is TRBD2 (5 bases). Germline V gene data show CDR1 as SGHRS and CDR2 as YFSETQ. Trimming took 4 bases from V and 4 from J, leaving 17 bases between them. The CDR3 length is 16 residues. The CDR3 loop reads CASSPLGGRGTGELFF. The CDR3, as DNA: TGCGCCAGCAGCCCCTTGGGTGGGAGAGGCACCGGGGAGCTGTTTTTT.

The rearrangement uses TRBV6-6 and TRBJ1-5, with D unclear. V was clipped by 0 bases and J by 5 bases, with 14 bases between them. From germline, CDR1 is MNHNY and CDR2 SVGAGI (reference sequence). The CDR3 has 16 amino acids. DNA for the CDR3: TGTGCCAGCAGTTACTCGAGTAGGGAATCGGATCAGCCCCAGCATTTT. It encodes CASSYSSRESDQPQHF.